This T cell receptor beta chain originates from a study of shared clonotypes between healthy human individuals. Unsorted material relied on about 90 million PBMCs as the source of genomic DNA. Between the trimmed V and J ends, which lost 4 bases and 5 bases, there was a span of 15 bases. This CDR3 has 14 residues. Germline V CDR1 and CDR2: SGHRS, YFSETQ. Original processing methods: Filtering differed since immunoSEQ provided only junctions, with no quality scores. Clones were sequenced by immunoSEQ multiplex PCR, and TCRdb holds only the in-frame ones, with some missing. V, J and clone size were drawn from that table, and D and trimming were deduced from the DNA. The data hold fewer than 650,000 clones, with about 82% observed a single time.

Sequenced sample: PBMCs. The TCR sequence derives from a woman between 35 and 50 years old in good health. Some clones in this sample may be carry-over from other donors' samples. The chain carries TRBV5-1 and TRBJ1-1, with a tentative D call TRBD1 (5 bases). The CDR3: CASSRAGEETEAFF. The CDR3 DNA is TGCGCCAGCAGCCGGGCGGGGGAGGAAACTGAAGCTTTCTTT.